One and the same sample provided the 3 T cell receptor beta chains below, sequenced in a study of blood T cell repertoires in COVID-19. Data came from immunoSEQ multiplex PCR; TCRdb stores just in-frame clones and leaves some out. The repertoire holds tens of thousands of clones, with around 79% as singletons. Sequenced sample: peripheral blood. The receptor set was obtained from a man in his sixties with active or convalescent COVID-19.

This clone has just one count. This sequence joins TRBV4-2 and TRBJ1-1; a possible D gene is TRBD1 (5 bases). Germline V CDR1 and CDR2: LGHNA, YNFKEQ. This CDR3 has 14 residues. V lost 2 bases, J lost 1 base, and 8 bases lay in between. This CDR3 reads CASSQQQGNTEAFF. CDR3 DNA: TGTGCCAGCAGCCAACAGCAGGGGAACACTGAAGCTTTCTTT.

The chain uses TRBV5-6 and TRBJ2-5; possibly TRBD2 for D (6 bases). Trimming shortened V by 0 bases and J by 5 bases, and 8 bases separated the two germline ends. This CDR3 comprises 13 residues. Germline CDR1 is SGHDT and CDR2 is YYEEEE. CDR3 sequence: CASSLDRGETQYF. In DNA, the CDR3 is TGTGCCAGCAGCTTGGATCGGGGGGAGACCCAGTACTTC.

The chain combines TRBV25-1 with TRBJ2-1; 7 nucleotides match TRBD1. The V and J ends lost 2 bases and 3 bases, in that order; junction bases with no gene match: 7. The V gene's germline CDR1 is MGHDK and CDR2 SYGVNS. This CDR3 contains 16 residues. CDR3 sequence reads: CASSEPGQKGYNEQFF. The CDR3 DNA reads as TGTGCCAGCAGTGAACCGGGACAGAAGGGCTACAATGAGCAGTTCTTC.